This T cell receptor (beta chain) appears in the sequencing data of a study of T-cell reconstitution after alpha-beta-depleted transplantation in children. Broader study findings: Some patients' high day-60 TCRbeta diversity was traced to surviving recipient T cells and thymic progenitors. Counts and diversity of T cells one year after transplant came mostly from newly produced T cells. In patients about two months after transplant, alpha-beta T cells reportedly arose from several hundred expanded graft clones.

Unique molecular identifiers were built into the TCRbeta library. TCRdb processed the PCR reads anew with MiXCR; each CDR3 protein has one entry. This sample carries roughly 200,000 distinct CDR3 sequences, around 7.7% of them seen once, and the ten largest clones take 35% to 45%. V was trimmed by 5 bases and J by 3 bases, leaving 14 bases between them. The germline gives CDR1 LNHNV, CDR2 YYDKDF (reference sequence). The CDR3 runs 15 residues. Turning to this clonotype: Its target is not known.

The chain links TRBV15 to TRBJ1-5; D might be TRBD1 (5 bases). Sample: PBMCs, mostly from graft donor cells, taken 360 days after TCRalphabeta/CD19-depleted stem cell transplant. The source is a male patient aged 2-15 years who had a stem cell transplant for acute myeloid leukemia, so the T cells may come from the graft donor. CDR3 amino acids: CATSRDSGLNQPQHF. CDR3 DNA sequence: TGTGCCACCAGCCGCGACAGTGGGCTCAATCAGCCCCAGCATTTT.